The clone carrying this T cell receptor beta chain has only one observation. Its matching antigen is unknown. This specimen comes from a study of cytomegalovirus exposure and HLA in healthy donors. General observations from the study: Most subjects' HLA-A and HLA-B alleles were reportedly predicted from TCR beta sequences.

The V gene lost 5 bases and the J gene lost 3 bases, with 8 bases spanning the gap. CDR3 length equals 13 residues. The germline V gene has CDR1 MNHNS and CDR2 SASEGT. Primers for the PCR totalled 60 Vbeta and 13 Jbeta. Only in-frame clones appear in the TCRdb table, and some are missing; sequencing was by immunoSEQ multiplex PCR. The sample contains about 120,000 clones, about 76% of which appear only once. The sequenced material came from PBMCs. The chain uses TRBV6-1 and TRBJ1-3; D possibly corresponds to TRBD1 (5 bases). This clonotype originated in a man in his fifties or sixties in good health and CMV-seropositive. Here the CDR3 reads CASSPGNGNTIYF. The CDR3 DNA is TGTGCCAGCAGTCCAGGGAATGGAAACACCATATATTTT.